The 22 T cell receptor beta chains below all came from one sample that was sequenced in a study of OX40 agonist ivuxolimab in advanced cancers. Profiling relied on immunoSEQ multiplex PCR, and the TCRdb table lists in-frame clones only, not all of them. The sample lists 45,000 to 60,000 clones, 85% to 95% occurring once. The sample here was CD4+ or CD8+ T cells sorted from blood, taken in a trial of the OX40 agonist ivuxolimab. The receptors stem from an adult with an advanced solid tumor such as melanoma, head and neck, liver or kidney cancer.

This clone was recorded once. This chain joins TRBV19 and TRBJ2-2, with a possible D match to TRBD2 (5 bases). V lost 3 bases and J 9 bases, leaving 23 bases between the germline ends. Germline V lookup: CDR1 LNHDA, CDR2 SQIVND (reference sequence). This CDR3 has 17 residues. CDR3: CASSIHLGPGRGRELFF. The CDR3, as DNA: TGTGCCAGTAGTATCCACCTCGGCCCGGGCCGGGGTCGGGAGCTGTTTTTT.

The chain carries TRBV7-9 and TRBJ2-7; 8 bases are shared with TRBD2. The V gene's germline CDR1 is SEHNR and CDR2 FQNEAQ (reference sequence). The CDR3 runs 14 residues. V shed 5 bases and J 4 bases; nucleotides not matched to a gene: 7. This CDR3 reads CASSPGTRRYEQYF. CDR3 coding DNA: TGTGCCAGCAGCCCCGGGACTAGGAGGTACGAGCAGTACTTC.

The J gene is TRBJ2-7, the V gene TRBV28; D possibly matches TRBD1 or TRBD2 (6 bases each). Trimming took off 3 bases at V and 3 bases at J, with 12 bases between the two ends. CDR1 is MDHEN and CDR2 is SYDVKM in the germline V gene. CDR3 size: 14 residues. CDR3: CASSFRGANYEQYF. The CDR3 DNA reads TGTGCCAGCAGTTTTAGGGGGGCGAACTACGAGCAGTACTTC.

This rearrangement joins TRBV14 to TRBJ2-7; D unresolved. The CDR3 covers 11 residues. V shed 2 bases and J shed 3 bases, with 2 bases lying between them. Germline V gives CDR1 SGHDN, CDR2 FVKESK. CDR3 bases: TGTGCCAGCAGCCAACTCTACGAGCAGTACTTC. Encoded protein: CASSQLYEQYF.

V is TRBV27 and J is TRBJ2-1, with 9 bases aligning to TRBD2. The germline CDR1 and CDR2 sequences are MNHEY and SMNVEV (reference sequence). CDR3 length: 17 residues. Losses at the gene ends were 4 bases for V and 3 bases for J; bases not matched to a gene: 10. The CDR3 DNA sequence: TGTGCCAGCAGTTCGAACGGCGGGAGGGGATACTACAATGAGCAGTTCTTC. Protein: CASSSNGGRGYYNEQFF.

As DNA, the CDR3 is TGTGCCTCTTGGGAGGGCCGCAGGGGGTACAATGAGCAGTTCTTC. Its translation is CASWEGRRGYNEQFF. The genes are TRBV28 and TRBJ2-1; perhaps D is TRBD1 or TRBD2 (7 bases each). The germline gives CDR1 MDHEN, CDR2 SYDVKM. The CDR3 length is 15 residues. Trimming removed 11 bases from V and 4 bases from J, with 21 bases in between.

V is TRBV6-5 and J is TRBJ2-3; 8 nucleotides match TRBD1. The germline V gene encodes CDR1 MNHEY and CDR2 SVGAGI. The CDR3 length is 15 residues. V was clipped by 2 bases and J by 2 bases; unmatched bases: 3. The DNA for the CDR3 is TGTGCCAGCAGTTACGTGACAGGGGCCACAGATACGCAGTATTTT. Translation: CASSYVTGATDTQYF.

The CDR3 DNA sequence: TGTGCCAGCAGACTGGCATTTGATTCACCCCTCCACTTT. Translation gives CASRLAFDSPLHF. This chain links TRBV6-5 with TRBJ1-6; D is undetermined. V gave up 6 bases and J gave up 8 bases, with 11 bases separating them. Germline CDR1 is MNHEY and CDR2 is SVGAGI. The CDR3 contains 13 residues.

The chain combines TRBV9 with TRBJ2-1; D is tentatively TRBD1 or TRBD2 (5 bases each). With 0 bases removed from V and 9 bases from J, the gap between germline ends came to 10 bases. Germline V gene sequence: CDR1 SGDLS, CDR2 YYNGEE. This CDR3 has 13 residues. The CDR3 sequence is CASSVGADTEQFF. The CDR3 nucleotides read TGTGCCAGCAGCGTAGGAGCGGACACTGAGCAGTTCTTC. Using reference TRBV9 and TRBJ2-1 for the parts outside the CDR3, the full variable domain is DSGVTQTPKHLITATGQRVTLRCSPRSGDLSVYWYQQSLDQGLQFLIQYYNGEERAKGNILERFSAQQFPDLHSELNLSSLELGDSALYFCASSVGADTEQFFGPGTRLTVL.

The CDR3 region is CASSLGQGGSLWYEQYF. As DNA, the CDR3 is TGTGCCAGCAGCTTAGGACAGGGAGGGTCCCTTTGGTACGAGCAGTACTTC. J is TRBJ2-7 and V is TRBV7-8; D may match TRBD1 or TRBD2 (7 bases each). Between the trimmed V and J ends, which lost 1 base and 4 bases, there was a span of 20 bases. The CDR3 is made up of 17 amino acids. The germline V gene encodes CDR1 SGHVS and CDR2 FQNEAQ.

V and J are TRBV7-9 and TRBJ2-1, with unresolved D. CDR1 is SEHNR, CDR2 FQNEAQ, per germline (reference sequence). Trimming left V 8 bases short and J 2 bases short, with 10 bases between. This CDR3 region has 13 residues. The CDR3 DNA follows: TGTGCCAGCCAAGTAGTCCCCTACAATGAGCAGTTCTTC. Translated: CASQVVPYNEQFF. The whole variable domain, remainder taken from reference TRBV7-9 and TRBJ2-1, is DTGVSQNPRHKITKRGQNVTFRCDPISEHNRLYWYRQTLGQGPEFLTYFQNEAQLEKSRLLSDRFSAERPKGSFSTLEIQRTEQGDSAMYLCASQVVPYNEQFFGPGTRLTVL.

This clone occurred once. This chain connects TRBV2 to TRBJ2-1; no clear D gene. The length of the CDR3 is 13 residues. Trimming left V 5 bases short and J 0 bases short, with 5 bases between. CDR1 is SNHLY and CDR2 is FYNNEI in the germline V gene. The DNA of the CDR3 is TGTGCCAGCAGTAGGAGCTCCTACAATGAGCAGTTCTTC. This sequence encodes CASSRSSYNEQFF.

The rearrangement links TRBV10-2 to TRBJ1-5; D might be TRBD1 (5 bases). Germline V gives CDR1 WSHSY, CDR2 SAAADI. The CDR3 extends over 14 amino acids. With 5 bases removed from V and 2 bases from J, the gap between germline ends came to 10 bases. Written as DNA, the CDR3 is TGCGCCAGCAGTCGGGGGTGGGGCAATCAGCCCCAGCATTTT. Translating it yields CASSRGWGNQPQHF.

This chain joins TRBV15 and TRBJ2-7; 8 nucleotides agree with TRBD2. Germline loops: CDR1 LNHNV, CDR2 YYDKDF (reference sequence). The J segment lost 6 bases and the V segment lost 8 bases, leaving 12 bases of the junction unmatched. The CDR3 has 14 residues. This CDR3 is CATAGTRGAFEQYF. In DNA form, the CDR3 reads TGTGCCACCGCCGGGACTAGAGGGGCGTTCGAGCAGTACTTC.

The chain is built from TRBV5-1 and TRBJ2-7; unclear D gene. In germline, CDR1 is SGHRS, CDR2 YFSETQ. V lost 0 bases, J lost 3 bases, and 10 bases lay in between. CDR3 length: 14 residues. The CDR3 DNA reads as TGCGCCAGCAGCTTGGCCGGGTTCTTCTACGAGCAGTACTTC. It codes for CASSLAGFFYEQYF. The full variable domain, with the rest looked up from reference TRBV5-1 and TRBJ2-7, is KAGVTQTPRYLIKTRGQQVTLSCSPISGHRSVSWYQQTPGQGLQFLFEYFSETQRNKGNFPGRFSGRQFSNSRSEMNVSTLELGDSALYLCASSLAGFFYEQYFGPGTRLTVT.

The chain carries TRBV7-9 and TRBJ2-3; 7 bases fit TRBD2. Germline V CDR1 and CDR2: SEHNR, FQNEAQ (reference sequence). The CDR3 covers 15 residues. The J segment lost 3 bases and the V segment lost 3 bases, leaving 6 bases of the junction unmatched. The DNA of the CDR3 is TGTGCCAGCAGCTTCGACTTGGGGGGGACAGATACGCAGTATTTT. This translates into CASSFDLGGTDTQYF.

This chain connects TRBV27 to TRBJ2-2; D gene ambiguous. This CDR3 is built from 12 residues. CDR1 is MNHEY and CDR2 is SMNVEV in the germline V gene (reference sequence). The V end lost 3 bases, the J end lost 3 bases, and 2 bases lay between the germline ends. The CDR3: CASSFYTGELFF. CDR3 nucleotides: TGTGCCAGCAGTTTTTACACCGGGGAGCTGTTTTTT.

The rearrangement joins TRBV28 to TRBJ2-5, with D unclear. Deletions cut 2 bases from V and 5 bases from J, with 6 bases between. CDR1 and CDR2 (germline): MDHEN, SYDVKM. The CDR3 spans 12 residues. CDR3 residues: CASSLAFETQYF. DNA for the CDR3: TGTGCCAGCAGTTTAGCTTTCGAGACCCAGTACTTC.

The CDR3 spells CASSSSFLGEQFF. CDR3 coding DNA: TGTGCCAGCAGCTCTTCCTTCCTGGGTGAGCAGTTCTTC. The J gene is TRBJ2-1, the V gene TRBV7-2, with D unclear. This CDR3 spans 13 amino acids. Germline V gene data show CDR1 as SGHTA and CDR2 as FQGNSA. V lost 4 bases and J 9 bases, leaving 13 bases between the germline ends.

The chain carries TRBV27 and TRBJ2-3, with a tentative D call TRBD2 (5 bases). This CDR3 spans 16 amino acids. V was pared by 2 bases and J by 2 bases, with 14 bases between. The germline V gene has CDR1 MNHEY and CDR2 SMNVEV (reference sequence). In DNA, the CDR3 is TGTGCCAGCAGTTTAGTCGCTAGCCGCCTCACAGATACGCAGTATTTT. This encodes CASSLVASRLTDTQYF.

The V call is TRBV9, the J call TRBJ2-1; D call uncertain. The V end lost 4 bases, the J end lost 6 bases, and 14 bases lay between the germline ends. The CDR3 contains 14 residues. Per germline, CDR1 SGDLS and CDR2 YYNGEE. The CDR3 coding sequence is TGTGCCAGCAGCCCAACCGGCGGTATCAATGAGCAGTTCTTC. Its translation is CASSPTGGINEQFF.

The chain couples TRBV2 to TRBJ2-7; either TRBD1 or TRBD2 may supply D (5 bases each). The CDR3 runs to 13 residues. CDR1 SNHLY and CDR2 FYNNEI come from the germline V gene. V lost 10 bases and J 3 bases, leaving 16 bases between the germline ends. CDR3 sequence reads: CATTGQRNYEQYF. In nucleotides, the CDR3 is TGTGCCACCACGGGGCAGAGGAACTACGAGCAGTACTTC.